This T cell receptor beta chain was recorded in a study of T cell clones after liver transplantation. V trimming: 0 bases; J trimming: 7 bases; junction bases outside the gene matches: 16. Germline loops: CDR1 LGHNA, CDR2 YNFKEQ. The CDR3 covers 18 residues. The data were produced by immunoSEQ multiplex PCR, yet TCRdb's version contains in-frame clones alone and is incomplete. The table has around 100,000 clones, 84% seen once. The clonotype was recovered from a human patient who received a liver transplant. Some T cells may be supplied by the graft donor. This chain links TRBV4-2 with TRBJ2-3; 7 bases line up with TRBD1. The sequencing here drew on CD4+ T cells from blood, taken around 49 months after liver transplant. The CDR3 DNA reads as TGTGCCAGCAGCCAAGATATAGGACAGGCGGCCCGAGTGAATACGCAGTATTTT. Residues: CASSQDIGQAARVNTQYF.